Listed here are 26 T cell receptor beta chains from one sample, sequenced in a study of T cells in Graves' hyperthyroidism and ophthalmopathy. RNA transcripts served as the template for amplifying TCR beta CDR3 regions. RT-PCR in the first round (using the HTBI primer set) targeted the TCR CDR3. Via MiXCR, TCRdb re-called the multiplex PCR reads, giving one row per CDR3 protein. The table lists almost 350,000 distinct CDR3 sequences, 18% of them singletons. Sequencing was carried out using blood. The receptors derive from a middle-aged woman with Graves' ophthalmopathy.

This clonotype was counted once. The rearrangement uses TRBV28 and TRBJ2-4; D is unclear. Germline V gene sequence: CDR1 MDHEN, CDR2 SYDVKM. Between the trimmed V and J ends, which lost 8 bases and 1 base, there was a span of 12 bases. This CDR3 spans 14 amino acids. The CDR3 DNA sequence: TGTGCCAGCCACGACCGAATGGCCAAAAACATTCAGTACTTC. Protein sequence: CASHDRMAKNIQYF.

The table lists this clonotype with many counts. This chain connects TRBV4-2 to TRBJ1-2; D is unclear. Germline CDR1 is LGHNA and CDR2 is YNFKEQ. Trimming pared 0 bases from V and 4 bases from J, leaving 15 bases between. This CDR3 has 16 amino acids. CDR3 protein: CASSQDISWSSYGYTF. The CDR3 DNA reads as TGTGCCAGCAGCCAAGATATTTCTTGGTCCAGCTATGGCTACACCTTC.

In nucleotides, the CDR3 is TGTGCCAGCAGCAAACCGGGACAGCACTATGGCTACACCTTC. It translates to CASSKPGQHYGYTF. The chain links TRBV6-1 to TRBJ1-2; 7 bases match TRBD1. CDR3 length: 14 residues. Germline V CDR1 and CDR2: MNHNS, SASEGT. V shed 6 bases, J shed 3 bases, and the junction held 7 bases outside the gene matches.

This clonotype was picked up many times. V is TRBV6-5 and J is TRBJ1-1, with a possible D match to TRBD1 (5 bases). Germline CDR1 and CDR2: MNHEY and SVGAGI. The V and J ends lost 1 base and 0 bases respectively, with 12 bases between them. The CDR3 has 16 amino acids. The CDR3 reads CASSYLRGVMNTEAFF. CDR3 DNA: TGTGCCAGCAGTTACTTGAGGGGCGTAATGAACACTGAAGCTTTCTTT.

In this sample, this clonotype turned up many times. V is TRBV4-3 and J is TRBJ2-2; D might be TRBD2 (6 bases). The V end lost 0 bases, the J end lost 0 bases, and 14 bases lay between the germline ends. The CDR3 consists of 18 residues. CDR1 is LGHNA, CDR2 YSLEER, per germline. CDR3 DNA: TGCGCCAGCAGCCAAGATTTTGTCGGGGGAACGAACACCGGGGAGCTGTTTTTT. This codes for CASSQDFVGGTNTGELFF.

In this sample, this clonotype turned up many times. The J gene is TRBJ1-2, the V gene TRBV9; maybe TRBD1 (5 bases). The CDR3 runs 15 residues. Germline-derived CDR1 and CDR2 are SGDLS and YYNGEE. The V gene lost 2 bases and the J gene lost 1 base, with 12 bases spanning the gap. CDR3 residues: CASSVDSTVNYGYTF. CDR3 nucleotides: TGTGCCAGCAGCGTTGATTCGACAGTTAACTATGGCTACACCTTC. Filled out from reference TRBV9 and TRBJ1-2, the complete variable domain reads DSGVTQTPKHLITATGQRVTLRCSPRSGDLSVYWYQQSLDQGLQFLIQYYNGEERAKGNILERFSAQQFPDLHSELNLSSLELGDSALYFCASSVDSTVNYGYTFGSGTRLTVV.

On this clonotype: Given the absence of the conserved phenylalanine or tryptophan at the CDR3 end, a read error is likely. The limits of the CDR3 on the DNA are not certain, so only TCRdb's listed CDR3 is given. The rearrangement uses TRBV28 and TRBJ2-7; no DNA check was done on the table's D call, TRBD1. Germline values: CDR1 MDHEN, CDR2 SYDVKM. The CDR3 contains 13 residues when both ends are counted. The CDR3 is CASSLAQGPYELL.

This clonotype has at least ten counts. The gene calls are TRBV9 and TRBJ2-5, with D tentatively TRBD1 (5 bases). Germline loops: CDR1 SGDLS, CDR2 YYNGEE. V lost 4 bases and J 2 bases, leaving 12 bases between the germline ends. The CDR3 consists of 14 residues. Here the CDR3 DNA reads TGTGCCAGCAGCACTTCAGGGTTACAAGAGACCCAGTACTTC. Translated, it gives CASSTSGLQETQYF.

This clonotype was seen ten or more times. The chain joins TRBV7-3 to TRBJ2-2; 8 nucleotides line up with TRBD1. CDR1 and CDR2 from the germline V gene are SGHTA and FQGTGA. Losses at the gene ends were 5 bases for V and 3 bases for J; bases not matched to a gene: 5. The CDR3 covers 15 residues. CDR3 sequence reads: CASSRDRTDTGELFF. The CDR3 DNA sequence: TGTGCCAGCAGCCGGGACAGGACCGACACCGGGGAGCTGTTTTTT.

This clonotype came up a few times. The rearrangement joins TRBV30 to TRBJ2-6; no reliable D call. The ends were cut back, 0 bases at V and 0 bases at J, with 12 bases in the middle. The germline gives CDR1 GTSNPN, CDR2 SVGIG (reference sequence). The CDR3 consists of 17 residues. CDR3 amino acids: CAWSVRHISSGANVLTF. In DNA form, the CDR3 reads TGTGCCTGGAGTGTACGGCATATCAGCTCTGGGGCCAACGTCCTGACTTTC.

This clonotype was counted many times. This CDR3 is CASSLSSDAGELFF. As DNA, the CDR3 is TGTGCCAGCAGTTTATCGTCGGACGCCGGGGAGCTGTTTTTT. The V and J genes are TRBV27 and TRBJ2-2; D not resolved. The V end lost 0 bases, the J end lost 6 bases, and 8 bases lay between the germline ends. The CDR3 runs to 14 residues. Looked up from germline, CDR1 is MNHEY and CDR2 is SMNVEV (reference sequence).

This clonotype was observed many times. The CDR3 sequence is CASSQDPDRGDYGYTF. In nucleotides, the CDR3 is TGCGCCAGCAGCCAAGATCCGGACAGGGGGGACTATGGCTACACCTTC. The chain couples TRBV4-1 to TRBJ1-2; 10 bases agree with TRBD1. J lost 3 bases, V lost 0 bases, and 4 bases had no gene match. The CDR3 totals 16 residues. Germline CDR1 MGHRA, CDR2 YSYEKL.

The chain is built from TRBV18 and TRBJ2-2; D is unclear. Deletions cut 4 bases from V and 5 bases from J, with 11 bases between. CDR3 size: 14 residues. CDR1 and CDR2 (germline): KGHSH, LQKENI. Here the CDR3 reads CASSLTFMTGELFF. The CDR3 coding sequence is TGTGCCAGCTCACTAACTTTTATGACCGGGGAGCTGTTTTTT.

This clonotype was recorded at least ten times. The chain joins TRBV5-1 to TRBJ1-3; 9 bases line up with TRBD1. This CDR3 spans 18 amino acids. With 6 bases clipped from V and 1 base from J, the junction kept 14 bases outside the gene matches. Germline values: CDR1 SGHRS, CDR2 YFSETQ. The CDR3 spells CASKPGSTGTGSGNTIYF. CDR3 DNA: TGCGCCAGCAAGCCGGGATCGACCGGGACAGGGTCTGGAAACACCATATATTTT.

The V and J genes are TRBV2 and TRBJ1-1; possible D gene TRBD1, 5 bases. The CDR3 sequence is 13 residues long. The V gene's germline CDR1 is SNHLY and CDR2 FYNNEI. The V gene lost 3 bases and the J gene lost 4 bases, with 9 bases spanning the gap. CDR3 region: CASSDGGGTEAFF. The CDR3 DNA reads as TGTGCCAGCAGTGACGGCGGGGGCACTGAAGCTTTCTTT.

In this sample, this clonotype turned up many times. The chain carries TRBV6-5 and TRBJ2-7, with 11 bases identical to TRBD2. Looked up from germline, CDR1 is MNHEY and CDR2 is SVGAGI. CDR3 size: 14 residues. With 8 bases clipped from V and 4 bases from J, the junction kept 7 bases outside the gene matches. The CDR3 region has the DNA TGTGCCAGCCGTTCTAGCGGGAGGCGGTACGAGCAGTACTTC. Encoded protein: CASRSSGRRYEQYF.

The CDR3 region is CASSSNTGNYEQFF. DNA of the CDR3: TGTGCCAGCAGTTCAAATACAGGGAACTACGAGCAGTTCTTC. The rearrangement joins TRBV28 to TRBJ2-7; possible D gene TRBD1, 6 bases. The J call may be faulty, since TRBJ2-1 better matches the DNA end. The CDR3 runs 14 residues. The germline CDR1 and CDR2 sequences are MDHEN and SYDVKM.

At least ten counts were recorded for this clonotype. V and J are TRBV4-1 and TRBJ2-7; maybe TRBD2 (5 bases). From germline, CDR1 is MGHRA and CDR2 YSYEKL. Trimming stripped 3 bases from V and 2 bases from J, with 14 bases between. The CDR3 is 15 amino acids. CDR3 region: CASSHQADSAYEQYF. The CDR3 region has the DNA TGCGCCAGCAGCCATCAAGCGGACTCGGCCTACGAGCAGTACTTC.

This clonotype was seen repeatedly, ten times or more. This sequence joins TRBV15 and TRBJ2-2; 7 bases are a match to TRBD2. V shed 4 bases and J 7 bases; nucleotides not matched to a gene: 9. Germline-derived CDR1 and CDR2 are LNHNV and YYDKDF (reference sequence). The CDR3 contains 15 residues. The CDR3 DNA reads TGTGCCACCAGCATAACCGGGACTACTGGCGGGGAGCTGTTTTTT. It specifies CATSITGTTGGELFF. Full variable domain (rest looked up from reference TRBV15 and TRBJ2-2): DAMVIQNPRYQVTQFGKPVTLSCSQTLNHNVMYWYQQKSSQAPKLLFHYYDKDFNNEADTPDNFQSRRPNTSFCFLDIRSPGLGDTAMYLCATSITGTTGGELFFGEGSRLTVL.

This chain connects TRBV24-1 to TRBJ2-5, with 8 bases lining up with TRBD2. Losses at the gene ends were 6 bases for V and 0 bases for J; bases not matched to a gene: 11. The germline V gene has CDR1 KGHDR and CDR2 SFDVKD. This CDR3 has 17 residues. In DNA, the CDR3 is TGTGCCACCAGTTCGGGTAGAGCTAGCGGGTACCAAGAGACCCAGTACTTC. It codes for CATSSGRASGYQETQYF.

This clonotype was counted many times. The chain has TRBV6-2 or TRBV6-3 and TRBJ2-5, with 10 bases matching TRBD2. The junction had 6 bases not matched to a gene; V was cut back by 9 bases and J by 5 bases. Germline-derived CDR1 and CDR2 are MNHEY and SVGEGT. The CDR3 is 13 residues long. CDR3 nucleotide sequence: TGTGCCAGTAAACCTAGCGGGAGCGAGACCCAGTACTTC. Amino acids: CASKPSGSETQYF.

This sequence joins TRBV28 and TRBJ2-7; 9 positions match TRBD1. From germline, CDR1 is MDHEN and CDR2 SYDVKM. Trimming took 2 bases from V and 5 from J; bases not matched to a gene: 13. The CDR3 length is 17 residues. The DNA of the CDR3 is TGTGCCAGCAGTTTAATCAGGGGACAGGGAACTTGGCACGAGCAGTACTTC. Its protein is CASSLIRGQGTWHEQYF.

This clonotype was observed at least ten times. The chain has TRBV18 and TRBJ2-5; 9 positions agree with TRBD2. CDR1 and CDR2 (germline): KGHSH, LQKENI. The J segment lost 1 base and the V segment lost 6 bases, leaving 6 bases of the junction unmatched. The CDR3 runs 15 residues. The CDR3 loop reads CASSQGTSRQETQYF. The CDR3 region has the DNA TGTGCCAGCTCCCAGGGGACTAGCCGCCAAGAGACCCAGTACTTC.

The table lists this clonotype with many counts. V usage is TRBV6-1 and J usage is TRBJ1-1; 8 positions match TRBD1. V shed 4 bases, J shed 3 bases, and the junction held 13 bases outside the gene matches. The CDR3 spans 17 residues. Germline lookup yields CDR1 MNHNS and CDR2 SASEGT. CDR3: CASSAHRIDRGYTEAFF. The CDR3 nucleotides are TGTGCCAGCAGTGCCCACCGGATCGACAGGGGTTACACTGAAGCTTTCTTT.

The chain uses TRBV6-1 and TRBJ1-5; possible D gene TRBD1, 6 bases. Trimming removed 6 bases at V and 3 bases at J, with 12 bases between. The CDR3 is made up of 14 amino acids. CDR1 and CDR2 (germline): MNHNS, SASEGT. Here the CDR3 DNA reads TGTGCCAGCAGATCATCGGGGGCCAATCAGCCCCAGCATTTT. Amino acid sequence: CASRSSGANQPQHF.

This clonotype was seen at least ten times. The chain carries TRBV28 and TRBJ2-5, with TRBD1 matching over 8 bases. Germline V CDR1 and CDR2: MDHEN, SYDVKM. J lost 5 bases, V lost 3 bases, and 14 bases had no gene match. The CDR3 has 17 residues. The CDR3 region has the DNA TGTGCCAGCAGTTTTGGGGGGCGGGGTCAGGGGGCTGAGACCCAGTACTTC. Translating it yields CASSFGGRGQGAETQYF.